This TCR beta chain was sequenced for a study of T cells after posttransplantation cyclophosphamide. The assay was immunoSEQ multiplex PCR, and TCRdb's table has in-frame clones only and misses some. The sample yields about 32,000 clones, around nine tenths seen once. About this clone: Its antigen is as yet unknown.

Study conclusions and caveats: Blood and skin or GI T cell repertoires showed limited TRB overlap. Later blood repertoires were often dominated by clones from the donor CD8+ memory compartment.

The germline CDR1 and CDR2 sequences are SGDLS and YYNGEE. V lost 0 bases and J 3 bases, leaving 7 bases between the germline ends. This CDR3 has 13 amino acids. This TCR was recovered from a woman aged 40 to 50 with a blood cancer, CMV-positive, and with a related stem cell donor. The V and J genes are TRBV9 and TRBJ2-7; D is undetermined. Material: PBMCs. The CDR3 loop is CASSVDEVYEQYF. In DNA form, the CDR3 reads TGTGCCAGCAGCGTAGATGAGGTCTACGAGCAGTACTTC.